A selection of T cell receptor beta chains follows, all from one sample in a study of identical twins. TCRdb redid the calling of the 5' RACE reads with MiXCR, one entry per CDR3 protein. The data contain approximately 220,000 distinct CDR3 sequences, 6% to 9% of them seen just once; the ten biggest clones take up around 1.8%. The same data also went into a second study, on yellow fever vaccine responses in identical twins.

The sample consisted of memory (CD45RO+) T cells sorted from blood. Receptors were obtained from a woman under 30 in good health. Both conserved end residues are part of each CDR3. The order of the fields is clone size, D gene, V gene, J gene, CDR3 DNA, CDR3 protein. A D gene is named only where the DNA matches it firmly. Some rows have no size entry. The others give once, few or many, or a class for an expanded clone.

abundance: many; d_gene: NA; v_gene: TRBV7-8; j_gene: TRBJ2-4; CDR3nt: TGTGCCAGCAGCTTAAAACAGGACAACATTCAGTACTTC; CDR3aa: CASSLKQDNIQYF
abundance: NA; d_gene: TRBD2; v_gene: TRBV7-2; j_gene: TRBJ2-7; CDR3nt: TGTGCCAGCAGCCATCGGCGGGGGGGCTCCTACGAGCAGTACTTC; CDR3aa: CASSHRRGGSYEQYF
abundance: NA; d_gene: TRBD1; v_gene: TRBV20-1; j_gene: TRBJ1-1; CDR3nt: TGCAGTGCTAGATCCGGGACAGGGCGAAGGGAGGCTTTCTTT; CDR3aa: CSARSGTGRREAFF
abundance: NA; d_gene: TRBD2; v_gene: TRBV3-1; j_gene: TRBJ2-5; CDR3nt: TGTGCCAGCAGCCAAGAACTAGCGGGAGTTAGAGAGACCCAGTACTTC; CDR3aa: CASSQELAGVRETQYF
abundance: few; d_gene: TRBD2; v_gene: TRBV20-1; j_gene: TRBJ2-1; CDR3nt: TGCAGTGCTAGAGATATAGCGGGGGGTTATGGTGAGCAGTTCTTC; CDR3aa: CSARDIAGGYGEQFF
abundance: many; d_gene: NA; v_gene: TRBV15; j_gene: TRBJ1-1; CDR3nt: TGTGCCACCAGCAGAGATCTAGGCGGGAACACTGAAGCTTTCTTT; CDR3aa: CATSRDLGGNTEAFF
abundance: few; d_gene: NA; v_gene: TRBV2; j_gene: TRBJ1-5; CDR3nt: TGTGCCAGCAACGTACAGGGCAATCAGCCCCAGCATTTT; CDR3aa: CASNVQGNQPQHF
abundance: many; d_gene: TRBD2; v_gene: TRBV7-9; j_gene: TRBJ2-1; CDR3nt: TGTGCCAGCAGCTTACTAGCGGGGGGTTCCTACAATGAGCAGTTCTTC; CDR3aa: CASSLLAGGSYNEQFF
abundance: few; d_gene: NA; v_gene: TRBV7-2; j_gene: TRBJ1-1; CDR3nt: TGTGCCAGCAGACCTTTGCCGGGGGCCGAAATGAACACTGAAGCTTTCTTT; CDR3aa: CASRPLPGAEMNTEAFF
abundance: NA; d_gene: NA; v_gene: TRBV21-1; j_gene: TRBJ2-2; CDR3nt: TGTGCCAGCAGACTAGATTTCGGGGAGCTGTTTTTT; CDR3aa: CASRLDFGELFF